The sequence of this T cell receptor beta chain was determined in a study of cytomegalovirus exposure and HLA in healthy donors. Overall study results and limits: Using the classifier, cytomegalovirus status was reportedly diagnosed with high specificity and sensitivity. Later work associated over 15,000 TCR beta sequences with HLA alleles at 0.05 false discovery rate.

Per the germline V gene, CDR1 is SGHRS and CDR2 is YFSETQ. Trimming at V came to 1 base and at J to 3 bases, leaving 8 bases not matched to a gene. This CDR3 is 16 amino acids long. It was with 60 Vbeta and 13 Jbeta primers that the PCR ran. This table comes from immunoSEQ multiplex PCR, and its TCRdb copy is limited to in-frame clones, with some not included. The sample has about 160,000 clones, around 80% seen once; the top ten hold around 2.5%. This clone has just a few counts. Its target is not known. The genes are TRBV5-1 and TRBJ2-5; TRBD2 matches 8 bases. Input material: PBMCs. This TCR came from a female donor in good health and CMV-seronegative. CDR3 in DNA: TGCGCCAGCAGCTTGAGTCCGTCGGGGGGGGAAGAGACCCAGTACTTC. Translated: CASSLSPSGGEETQYF.